This record covers a single T cell receptor beta chain. Its antigen has not been determined. A commercial ELISA kit detecting HCMV-specific IgG in serum was used to determine HCMV serostatus. Ficoll density gradient centrifugation was used to isolate peripheral blood mononuclear cells from blood. The entry originates in a study of T cells expressing NK-cell markers (dated by TCRdb to 2020 to 2021). Study-wide context: In sorted CD3+CD56+NKG2C+, CD3+CD56+NKG2C- and CD3+CD56-NKG2C+ T-cell subsets from several donors, TCR beta-chain repertoires were profiled. The eight sequenced donors were randomly selected healthy volunteers, three men and five women. Libraries were sequenced as 2 x 150 bp reads on Illumina HiSeq 2000/2500, MiSeq or NextSeq. Seven of the eight sequenced donors were HCMV-seropositive and one was HCMV-seronegative.

Per the germline V gene, KGHSH is the CDR1 and LQKENI is the CDR2. The CDR3 starts with the cysteine, ends with the phenylalanine, and has 16 residues. The protein alone is recorded here. Findings and caveats that apply to the study as a whole: Whether the expanded NKG2C-expressing T cell clones were specific for HCMV antigens remained unclear. Those dominant clonotypes were again the most abundant among CD3+CD56-NKG2C+ cells in a handful of donors, at roughly 25-65%. For roughly 6 donors, the dominant CD3+CD56+NKG2C+ clonotypes were among the top 10 CD8+ clonotypes and accounted for about 1.0-7.0% of CD8+ T cells.

Sequenced using an Illumina HiSeq 2000. 5'RACE template switching, by which a universal primer site and unique molecular identifiers were added, was used to make TCR beta cDNA libraries. cDNA synthesis was primed from the TCR beta constant segment and was followed by two successive PCR amplification steps. As for how the authors treated the data: Reads were demultiplexed and grouped by UMI with MIGEC, and clonotypes were assembled and quantified with MiTCR. To remove erroneous sequences, TCR cDNA sequences were retained only when supported by two or more reads. The tcR package was used for downstream repertoire analysis, with clonotypes matched between fractions based on CDR3 nucleotide sequence plus V segment. VDJmatch was used to annotate antigen specificity against VDJdb, with one amino acid substitution in CDR3 permitted. Reprocessed by TCRdb, the reads give a single entry per CDR3 protein sequence, without DNA. These V and J calls are TCRdb output, not the study's own analysis. The sample table records some 450,000 distinct CDR3 sequences. The top ten hold more than 7% of the sample.

The sequence links TRBV18 to TRBJ2-1; TCRdb names TRBD2, which stays unverified in the absence of DNA. The sequenced material came from blood T cells: a sorted CD56 or NKG2C T cell subset, CD4+ or CD8+ T cells, or bulk PBMC T cells (not recorded which). This TCR was recovered from a woman between 18 and 70 years old in good health. The CDR3 protein: CASSPSAGLASNEQFF.